The text below deals with one TCR beta chain. TCRdb's table, derived via immunoSEQ multiplex PCR, lists solely in-frame clones and lacks some. The data hold around 250,000 clones, with less than 90% observed a single time. The data stem from a study of blood T cell repertoires in COVID-19. Germline CDR1 reads SGHRS; CDR2 reads YFSETQ. The junction had 8 bases not matched to a gene; V was cut back by 3 bases and J by 4 bases. This CDR3 spans 16 amino acids. The origin of this receptor is a middle-aged woman who had recovered from COVID-19. This chain connects TRBV5-1 to TRBJ2-2; 8 bases are shared with TRBD2. The source material was peripheral blood. The CDR3 region is CASSSGLVHFTGELFF. CDR3 coding DNA: TGCGCCAGCAGCTCGGGACTAGTCCACTTCACCGGGGAGCTGTTTTTT.